The source of this T cell receptor beta chain is a study of T cell responses to AZD1222 COVID-19 vaccine. This CDR3 contains 15 residues. The germline V gene encodes CDR1 GTSNPN and CDR2 SVGIG (reference sequence). V was shortened by 0 bases and J by 1 base, with 13 bases between the two germline ends. Measured with immunoSEQ multiplex PCR; TCRdb has only the in-frame clones, and not every one. The profile shows about 140,000 clones, over 75% of them singletons. The source is an adult in good health. The sequences come from peripheral blood, collected on day 0 of AZD1222 vaccination. The V and J genes are TRBV30 and TRBJ2-7; D remains ambiguous. The DNA of the CDR3 is TGTGCCTGGAGTGTACGAGCAGCCTTTTCCTACGAGCAGTACTTC. This encodes CAWSVRAAFSYEQYF.